The 32 T cell receptor beta chains below come from one sample, sequenced in a study of OX40 agonist ivuxolimab in advanced cancers. Sequencing was performed with immunoSEQ multiplex PCR; in TCRdb, only in-frame clones are kept and a portion is missing. The table has 57,000 or so clones, 89% seen once; the top ten hold about 18%. Sequencing was performed on CD4+ or CD8+ T cells sorted from blood, taken in a trial of the OX40 agonist ivuxolimab. The receptors stem from an adult with an advanced solid tumor such as melanoma, head and neck, liver or kidney cancer.

This chain's CDR3 is CASSPPDGPEAGGGETQYF. In nucleotides, the CDR3 is TGTGCCAGCTCACCACCTGATGGACCAGAAGCGGGAGGGGGTGAGACCCAGTACTTC. The V gene is TRBV18, the J gene TRBJ2-5; 10 bases are a match to TRBD2. This CDR3 is 19 amino acids long. Per germline, CDR1 KGHSH and CDR2 LQKENI. V was clipped by 0 bases and J by 5 bases; unmatched bases: 15.

V gene TRBV11-3 combines with J gene TRBJ2-7; no clear D gene. This CDR3 is 13 amino acids long. The V and J ends lost 0 bases and 2 bases respectively, with 5 bases between them. The V gene's germline CDR1 is SGHNT and CDR2 YENEEA. Here the CDR3 reads CASSLDSAYEQYF. Here the CDR3 DNA reads TGTGCCAGCAGCTTAGATTCGGCCTACGAGCAGTACTTC.

The chain joins TRBV7-3 to TRBJ2-4; weak D call: TRBD1 (6 bases). The V gene's germline CDR1 is SGHTA and CDR2 FQGTGA. The CDR3 runs 17 residues. V was cut by 2 bases and J by 0 bases, with 14 bases left in between. The CDR3 is CASSLAGVAIAKNIQYF. As DNA, the CDR3 is TGTGCCAGCAGCTTAGCAGGGGTCGCGATAGCCAAAAACATTCAGTACTTC. Combining the CDR3 with reference TRBV7-3 and TRBJ2-4 gives the whole variable domain GAGVSQTPSNKVTEKGKYVELRCDPISGHTALYWYRQSLGQGPEFLIYFQGTGAADDSGLPNDRFFAVRPEGSVSTLKIQRTERGDSAVYLCASSLAGVAIAKNIQYFGAGTRLSVL.

This clone was counted between two and nine times. This chain uses TRBV7-9 with TRBJ1-2; 8 bases line up with TRBD1. Germline CDR1 is SEHNR and CDR2 is FQNEAQ (reference sequence). The CDR3 spans 14 residues. V shed 10 bases and J 7 bases; nucleotides not matched to a gene: 14. The CDR3 nucleotides are TGTGCCACCCAGCACCGGGACAGGCCCCCTGGCTACACCTTC. Translating it yields CATQHRDRPPGYTF.

This clone appeared a single time. The V gene is TRBV15, the J gene TRBJ1-1; D gene ambiguous. This CDR3 region has 17 residues. Per the germline V gene, CDR1 is LNHNV and CDR2 is YYDKDF (reference sequence). V was cut by 7 bases and J by 1 base, with 22 bases left in between. In DNA, the CDR3 is TGTGCCACCATCATGATACCTAGAAAGGATACGAACACTGAAGCTTTCTTT. Encoded protein: CATIMIPRKDTNTEAFF.

In this sample, this clone turned up once. This rearrangement joins TRBV9 to TRBJ2-4; perhaps TRBD1 as D (8 bases). Germline V gives CDR1 SGDLS, CDR2 YYNGEE. Trimming stripped 8 bases from V and 3 bases from J, with 18 bases between. The CDR3 is 15 amino acids. CDR3 sequence (DNA): TGTGCCAGAGACAGGGGTGGACTAGTCAAAAACATTCAGTACTTC. This encodes CARDRGGLVKNIQYF.

V and J are TRBV6-5 and TRBJ1-2; the match to TRBD1 covers 9 bases. CDR3 length: 14 residues. V lost 2 bases to trimming and J lost 4 bases; unmatched junction nucleotides: 2. Germline CDR1 MNHEY, CDR2 SVGAGI. The CDR3 coding sequence is TGTGCCAGCAGTTACACGACAGGGGGCTATGGCTACACCTTC. Translation: CASSYTTGGYGYTF.

This rearrangement joins TRBV19 to TRBJ1-4, with D perhaps TRBD1 (5 bases). With 0 bases removed from V and 0 bases from J, the gap between germline ends came to 11 bases. The CDR3 extends over 17 amino acids. The germline CDR1 and CDR2 sequences are LNHDA and SQIVND (reference sequence). In DNA form, the CDR3 reads TGTGCCAGTAGTATAGACAGGGAAGGCCCAACTAATGAAAAACTGTTTTTT. Protein sequence: CASSIDREGPTNEKLFF.

The CDR3 sequence is CASSIEPSYEQYF. For the CDR3, the DNA is TGTGCCAGCAGCATTGAACCAAGCTACGAGCAGTACTTC. The chain couples TRBV5-5 to TRBJ2-7; the D is unclear. CDR1 is SGHKS, CDR2 YYEKEE, per germline (reference sequence). CDR3 length: 13 amino acids. The germline V and J ends were trimmed by 4 bases and 3 bases, with 11 bases remaining between them.

The chain has TRBV6-4 and TRBJ2-1, with 8 bases that match TRBD2. The CDR3 runs to 16 residues. CDR1 MRHNA and CDR2 SNTAGT come from the germline V gene. J gave up 8 bases and V 0 bases, and 9 bases lay outside the gene matches. The DNA for the CDR3 is TGTGCCAGCAGTGACTCGTGGGCTAGCGGGTTCTATGAGCAGTTCTTC. As protein: CASSDSWASGFYEQFF.

This chain uses TRBV4-3 with TRBJ2-5; D gene unclear. Germline assignment: CDR1 LGHNA and CDR2 YSLEER. Between the trimmed V and J ends, which lost 1 base and 1 base, there was a span of 13 bases. The CDR3 is made up of 16 amino acids. The CDR3 spells CASSQGYARLQETQYF. For the CDR3, the DNA is TGCGCCAGCAGCCAAGGATACGCCCGACTCCAAGAGACCCAGTACTTC.

The genes are TRBV5-1 and TRBJ2-2; D not resolved. This CDR3 contains 14 residues. Per germline, CDR1 SGHRS and CDR2 YFSETQ. Trimming left V 1 base short and J 4 bases short, with 8 bases between. CDR3 region: CASSLWTRTGELFF. The DNA of the CDR3 is TGCGCCAGCAGCTTGTGGACGCGCACCGGGGAGCTGTTTTTT.

This clone was counted between two and nine times. This rearrangement joins TRBV5-1 to TRBJ2-3; possible D gene TRBD2, 5 bases. This CDR3 spans 15 amino acids. CDR1 is SGHRS and CDR2 is YFSETQ in the germline V gene. V lost 1 base to trimming and J lost 0 bases, with 9 bases between them. The CDR3 loop reads CASSLSGHSTDTQYF. The CDR3 DNA reads as TGCGCCAGCAGCTTGAGCGGTCACAGCACAGATACGCAGTATTTT.

This chain joins TRBV5-1 and TRBJ1-2, with D perhaps TRBD1 (5 bases). Trimming cost V 2 bases and J 4 bases, with 9 bases left between them. The CDR3 extends over 13 amino acids. Germline-derived CDR1 and CDR2 are SGHRS and YFSETQ. The CDR3 DNA reads as TGCGCCAGCAGCTTTGGGGCGGCCTATGGCTACACCTTC. Translated, it gives CASSFGAAYGYTF.

The chain combines TRBV4-3 with TRBJ1-4; tentative D call: TRBD1 (6 bases). The CDR3 loop spans 14 amino acids. Germline CDR1 reads LGHNA; CDR2 reads YSLEER. V lost 6 bases and J 2 bases, leaving 10 bases between the germline ends. In nucleotides, the CDR3 is TGCGCCAGCAGACTCGACAGGACTAATGAAAAACTGTTTTTT. Protein: CASRLDRTNEKLFF.

V usage is TRBV2 and J usage is TRBJ2-7; TRBD1 is a possible D gene (6 bases). The CDR3 is 15 residues long. Germline CDR1 reads SNHLY; CDR2 reads FYNNEI. The germline V and J ends were trimmed by 6 bases and 1 base, with 16 bases remaining between them. The CDR3 sequence: CASRERTELSYEQYF. CDR3 bases: TGTGCCAGCAGAGAGAGGACAGAGCTATCCTACGAGCAGTACTTC.

V and J are TRBV7-6 and TRBJ2-7; 14 bases match TRBD2. From germline, CDR1 is SGHVS and CDR2 FNYEAQ. The V gene end was trimmed by 5 bases and the J gene end by 7 bases; junction bases not matched to a gene: 7. The CDR3 is 15 residues long. As DNA, the CDR3 is TGTGCCAGCAGCCAAGGACTAGCGGGAGGACGGGAGCAGTACTTC. Its protein is CASSQGLAGGREQYF.

The V and J genes are TRBV6-5 and TRBJ2-6, with a possible D match to TRBD1 (6 bases). The CDR3 sequence is 15 residues long. Germline loops: CDR1 MNHEY, CDR2 SVGAGI. The V gene lost 4 bases and the J gene lost 0 bases, with 7 bases spanning the gap. The CDR3 loop is CASSWTDSGANVLTF. The DNA of the CDR3 is TGTGCCAGCAGTTGGACAGACTCTGGGGCCAACGTCCTGACTTTC.

This clone was recorded a few times. This rearrangement joins TRBV5-6 to TRBJ2-5, with 14 bases fitting TRBD2. The CDR3 length is 18 residues. CDR1 is SGHDT and CDR2 is YYEEEE in the germline V gene. With 0 bases clipped from V and 4 bases from J, the junction kept 8 bases outside the gene matches. CDR3 residues: CASSLEGLAGVRRETQYF. In DNA, the CDR3 is TGTGCCAGCAGCTTGGAGGGACTAGCGGGAGTTAGGAGAGAGACCCAGTACTTC.

The V gene is TRBV27, the J gene TRBJ2-7, with 15 bases that match TRBD2. In germline, CDR1 is MNHEY, CDR2 SMNVEV (reference sequence). Trimming cost V 4 bases and J 10 bases; bases outside gene matches: 8. The CDR3 runs to 15 residues. For the CDR3, the DNA is TGTGCCAGCAGTTCATCGGGACTAGCGGGAGGAAAACAGTACTTC. Translated, it gives CASSSSGLAGGKQYF.

This clone came up once. This chain's CDR3 is CASSYAAANTEAFF. CDR3 nucleotide sequence: TGTGCCAGCAGTTATGCGGCCGCGAACACTGAAGCTTTCTTT. The chain has TRBV6-5 and TRBJ1-1; the D is unclear. Between the trimmed V and J ends, which lost 3 bases and 1 base, there was a span of 9 bases. CDR3 length: 14 amino acids. Germline values: CDR1 MNHEY, CDR2 SVGAGI.

This rearrangement joins TRBV27 to TRBJ2-7; 9 bases fit TRBD2. After removal of 6 bases from V and 0 bases from J, the junction contained 3 bases not matched to a gene. The CDR3 runs to 14 residues. Germline assignment: CDR1 MNHEY and CDR2 SMNVEV (reference sequence). The DNA for the CDR3 is TGTGCCAGCAGCCGTAGCGGGAGCTCCTACGAGCAGTACTTC. It encodes CASSRSGSSYEQYF.

The chain has TRBV4-2 and TRBJ2-3, with 10 bases identical to TRBD1. The V and J ends lost 0 bases and 4 bases, in that order; junction bases with no gene match: 4. The CDR3 spans 16 residues. The germline V gene encodes CDR1 LGHNA and CDR2 YNFKEQ. The CDR3 sequence is CASSQDKGQGPDTQYF. The CDR3 coding sequence is TGTGCCAGCAGCCAAGATAAGGGACAGGGGCCAGATACGCAGTATTTT.

The rearrangement uses TRBV5-1 and TRBJ1-2, with no clear D. From germline, CDR1 is SGHRS and CDR2 YFSETQ. CDR3 size: 11 residues. V lost 3 bases, J lost 14 bases, and 14 bases lay in between. The CDR3 is CASSSRREWTF. CDR3 nucleotides: TGCGCCAGCAGCTCCCGTAGGGAATGGACCTTC.

J is TRBJ2-1 and V is TRBV27; D uncertain. The CDR3 loop spans 14 amino acids. CDR1 is MNHEY, CDR2 SMNVEV, per germline (reference sequence). Trimming shortened V by 4 bases and J by 4 bases, and 11 bases separated the two germline ends. As DNA, the CDR3 is TGTGCCAGCAGTTCTCAAACTGGATACAATGAGCAGTTCTTC. It translates to CASSSQTGYNEQFF.

The chain employs TRBV6-5 and TRBJ2-5; 10 bases fit TRBD1. The CDR3 totals 15 residues. The germline V gene has CDR1 MNHEY and CDR2 SVGAGI. After removal of 5 bases from V and 5 bases from J, the junction contained 8 bases not matched to a gene. The CDR3 DNA follows: TGTGCCAGCAGTGCCGACAGGGGGCGGTTTGAGACCCAGTACTTC. Residues: CASSADRGRFETQYF.

The CDR3 region has the DNA TGTGCCAGCACCGAAAGGATGGATACGCAGTATTTT. It translates to CASTERMDTQYF. J is TRBJ2-3 and V is TRBV28; D is unresolved. V lost 7 bases to trimming and J lost 6 bases, with 11 bases between them. CDR1 is MDHEN, CDR2 SYDVKM, per germline. The CDR3 length is 12 residues.

This clone is a singleton in its sample. This sequence joins TRBV7-6 and TRBJ2-1, with 10 bases lining up with TRBD2. The CDR3 totals 18 residues. Trimming removed 0 bases from V and 3 bases from J; junction bases left unmatched: 8. Germline values: CDR1 SGHVS, CDR2 FNYEAQ. CDR3 sequence (DNA): TGTGCCAGCAGCTTAGCAACTAGCGGGATTAGGGTCTACAATGAGCAGTTCTTC. Translating gives CASSLATSGIRVYNEQFF.

The V call is TRBV7-9, the J call TRBJ1-3; D unclear. The CDR3 extends over 17 amino acids. Germline V lookup: CDR1 SEHNR, CDR2 FQNEAQ (reference sequence). V gave up 5 bases and J gave up 0 bases, with 17 bases separating them. The chain's CDR3 is CASSQNRPWHSGNTIYF. The CDR3 DNA reads as TGTGCCAGCAGCCAAAATCGACCTTGGCACTCTGGAAACACCATATATTTT.

The chain uses TRBV7-8 and TRBJ2-5; the match to TRBD2 covers 7 bases. The germline gives CDR1 SGHVS, CDR2 FQNEAQ. Trimming took 5 bases from V and 3 from J; bases not matched to a gene: 12. There are 16 residues in the CDR3. The CDR3 nucleotides are TGTGCCAGCAGCCACCCGTTGGGGACTAACGAAGAGACCCAGTACTTC. Protein: CASSHPLGTNEETQYF.

This clone has a single count. V gene TRBV7-3 combines with J gene TRBJ2-5; no clear D gene. The CDR3 is 14 amino acids. V lost 2 bases and J 9 bases, leaving 16 bases between the germline ends. From germline, CDR1 is SGHTA and CDR2 FQGTGA. CDR3 residues: CASSLEATQDPQYF. The CDR3 bases are TGTGCCAGCAGCTTAGAGGCTACTCAAGACCCCCAGTACTTC.

V is TRBV19 and J is TRBJ2-1; 8 bases are a match to TRBD2. The length of the CDR3 is 15 residues. V trimming: 3 bases; J trimming: 8 bases; junction bases outside the gene matches: 9. The V gene's germline CDR1 is LNHDA and CDR2 SQIVND (reference sequence). The CDR3 DNA reads TGTGCCAGTAGTATCCGGGGACTAGTTGGTGATGAGCAGTTCTTC. Protein: CASSIRGLVGDEQFF. Complete variable domain (other parts from reference TRBV19 and TRBJ2-1): DGGITQSPKYLFRKEGQNVTLSCEQNLNHDAMYWYRQDPGQGLRLIYYSQIVNDFQKGDIAEGYSVSREKKESFPLTVTSAQKNPTAFYLCASSIRGLVGDEQFFGPGTRLTVL.